This paragraph covers one T cell receptor (beta chain) sequence. The antigen remains unidentified. These data are taken from a study of T cell repertoires in cytomegalovirus infection. For the study at large: The authors relied on CMV epitopes, both recently identified HLA-C-restricted and well-studied HLA-B-restricted. In public TCR beta signatures, there were indications of both CMV infection and matching HLA type. Study-level points and caveats: Carriers of CMV plus the relevant HLA were identified by cumulative public TCR beta family frequency. What dominated the ex vivo response were HLA-C-restricted CMV-specific TCR beta clonotypes.

TCRdb processed the reads anew with MiXCR; each CDR3 protein has one entry. The sample has 700,000 to 850,000 distinct CDR3 sequences; 32% are singletons. The CDR3 has 17 residues. The germline V gene encodes CDR1 SNHLY and CDR2 FYNNEI. The V end was cut by 2 bases, the J end by 4 bases, with 15 bases between. The origin of this receptor is a human donor in good health (CMV status not recorded). Some clones in this sample may be carry-over from other donors' samples. The rearrangement uses TRBV2 and TRBJ1-6; no clear D gene. Here the sequenced sample was cultured CD8+ T cells from PBMCs, taken from culture after CMV antigen stimulation. The CDR3 loop is CASSEILSGVYNSPLHF. The CDR3 DNA reads as TGTGCCAGCAGTGAAATTTTGAGTGGGGTTTATAATTCACCCCTCCACTTT. Full variable domain (outside the CDR3, taken from reference TRBV2 and TRBJ1-6): EPEVTQTPSHQVTQMGQEVILRCVPISNHLYFYWYRQILGQKVEFLVSFYNNEISEKSEIFDDQFSVERPDGSNFTLKIRSTKLEDSAMYFCASSEILSGVYNSPLHFGNGTRLTVT.